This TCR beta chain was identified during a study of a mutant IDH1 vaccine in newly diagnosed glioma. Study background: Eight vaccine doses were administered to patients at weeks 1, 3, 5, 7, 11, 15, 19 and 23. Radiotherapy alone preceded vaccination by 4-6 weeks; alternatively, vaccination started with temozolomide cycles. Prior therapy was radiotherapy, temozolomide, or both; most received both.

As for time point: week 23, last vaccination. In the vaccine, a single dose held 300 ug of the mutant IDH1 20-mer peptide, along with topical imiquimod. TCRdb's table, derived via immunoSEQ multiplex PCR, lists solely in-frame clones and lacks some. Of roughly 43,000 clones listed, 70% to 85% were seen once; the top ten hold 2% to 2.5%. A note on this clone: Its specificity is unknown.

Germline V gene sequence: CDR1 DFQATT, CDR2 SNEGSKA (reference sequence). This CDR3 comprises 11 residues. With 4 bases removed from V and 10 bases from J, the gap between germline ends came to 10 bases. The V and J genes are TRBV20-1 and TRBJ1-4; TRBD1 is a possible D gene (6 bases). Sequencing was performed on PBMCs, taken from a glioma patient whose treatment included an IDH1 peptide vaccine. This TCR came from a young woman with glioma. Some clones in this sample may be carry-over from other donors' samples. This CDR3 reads CSAKSGVKLFF. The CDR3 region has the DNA TGCAGTGCTAAGTCAGGGGTAAAACTGTTTTTT.